These T cell receptor beta chains were read from a single sample in a study of cytomegalovirus exposure and HLA in healthy donors. The method was immunoSEQ multiplex PCR; TCRdb's version includes in-frame clones alone and lacks a portion of them. The data contain approximately 110,000 clones, over 60% of them singletons. The sequencing input was PBMCs. The receptors were sampled from a woman aged 55-69 years in good health and CMV-seropositive. The CDR3 runs from the conserved cysteine through the conserved F or W. A D gene is named only where the DNA matches it firmly. Some rows have no size entry. The others give once, few or many, or a class for an expanded clone.

>-|TRBV29-1|TRBD1|TRBJ2-7
CSVETRSGTGLTTYEQYF
TGCAGCGTGGAGACCCGATCCGGGACAGGACTCACAACCTACGAGCAGTACTTC
>-|TRBV19|-|TRBJ1-2
CASSMGREEPRRVGYTF
TGTGCCAGTAGTATGGGCAGGGAGGAACCTCGTCGCGTTGGCTACACCTTC
>-|TRBV15|TRBD1|TRBJ1-5
CATSSPQGASNQPQHF
TGTGCCACCAGCAGTCCGCAGGGGGCTAGCAATCAGCCCCAGCATTTT
>-|TRBV27|TRBD2|TRBJ2-5
CASRRGGQRPETQYF
TGTGCCAGCCGTCGGGGGGGCCAAAGACCAGAGACCCAGTACTTC
>-|TRBV19|-|TRBJ2-1
CASSIGGQSYNEQFF
TGTGCCAGTAGTATAGGCGGACAGTCCTACAATGAGCAGTTCTTC
>-|TRBV7-9|TRBD2|TRBJ2-1
CASSLVGLASYNEQFF
TGTGCCAGCAGCTTAGTGGGACTAGCCTCCTACAATGAGCAGTTCTTC
>-|TRBV9|TRBD2|TRBJ2-5
CASSAGGVQTQYF
TGTGCCAGCAGCGCCGGGGGGGTACAGACCCAGTACTTC
>-|TRBV25-1|TRBD1|TRBJ2-7
CASSAGTGAHEQYF
TGTGCCAGCAGTGCTGGGACAGGGGCCCACGAGCAGTACTTC
>-|TRBV19|-|TRBJ1-1
CASSIAGELDEAFF
TGTGCCAGTAGTATAGCGGGGGAGTTGGATGAAGCTTTCTTT
>-|TRBV7-2|-|TRBJ1-1
CASSLSPVMNTEAFF
TGTGCCAGCAGCTTATCCCCGGTCATGAACACTGAAGCTTTCTTT
>few|TRBV11-3|TRBD1|TRBJ2-1
CASSQDRGHSYNEQFF
TGTGCCAGCAGCCAAGACAGGGGTCATTCCTACAATGAGCAGTTCTTC
>-|TRBV4-1|TRBD1|TRBJ1-5
CASSQQGVSNQPQHF
TGCGCCAGCAGCCAACAGGGGGTCAGCAATCAGCCCCAGCATTTT
>-|TRBV29-1|-|TRBJ1-2
CSVEFSQFGYTF
TGCAGCGTTGAATTTAGCCAGTTCGGCTACACCTTC
>-|TRBV6-5|TRBD1|TRBJ2-7
CASIASGTGYNEQYF
TGTGCCAGCATCGCGTCGGGGACAGGGTACAACGAGCAGTACTTC
>-|TRBV4-1|TRBD2|TRBJ2-3
CASSQDSSGGTDTQYF
TGCGCCAGCAGCCAAGATTCTAGCGGGGGCACAGATACGCAGTATTTT
>-|TRBV27|TRBD1|TRBJ1-5
CASRTGGLYQPQHF
TGTGCCAGCAGAACAGGGGGCCTCTATCAGCCCCAGCATTTT
>once|TRBV9|TRBD2|TRBJ2-1
CASSVGGASGQFF
TGTGCCAGCAGCGTAGGAGGGGCTAGCGGGCAGTTCTTC
>-|TRBV18|TRBD1|TRBJ1-1
CASSPPAGTGGEAFF
TGTGCCAGCTCACCGCCCGCCGGGACAGGGGGTGAAGCTTTCTTT
>-|TRBV6-5|TRBD1|TRBJ1-1
CASSSLRTGNTEAFF
TGTGCCAGCAGTTCCCTAAGGACAGGGAACACTGAAGCTTTCTTT
>-|TRBV7-9|-|TRBJ2-7
CASSFPTGPTYEQYF
TGTGCCAGCAGCTTTCCGACAGGACCTACCTACGAGCAGTACTTC
>-|TRBV30|TRBD2|TRBJ2-3
CAWRLGTSGSASTDTQYF
TGTGCCTGGAGATTAGGGACTAGCGGGAGCGCTAGCACAGATACGCAGTATTTT
>-|TRBV5-6|-|TRBJ1-1
CASSPIRGAGTEAFF
TGTGCCAGCAGCCCAATTCGGGGGGCGGGTACTGAAGCTTTCTTT
>once|TRBV21-1|-|TRBJ2-7
CASSKVFGEQYF
TGTGCCAGCAGCAAAGTTTTCGGGGAGCAGTACTTC
>-|TRBV7-8|-|TRBJ2-1
CASTPRADYARNNEQFF
TGTGCCAGCACCCCACGAGCGGACTATGCTCGAAACAATGAGCAGTTCTTC
>-|TRBV30|TRBD2|TRBJ2-2
CAGRGRSNTGELFF
TGTGCTGGACGCGGGAGGTCGAACACCGGGGAGCTGTTTTTT
>-|TRBV10-3|-|TRBJ1-1
CAITGSGMNTEAFF
TGTGCCATCACCGGGTCGGGGATGAACACTGAAGCTTTCTTT
>-|TRBV6-5|TRBD1|TRBJ2-7
CASSYSGQGLGEQYF
TGTGCCAGCAGTTACTCGGGACAGGGTCTGGGCGAGCAGTACTTC
>-|TRBV4-1|TRBD2|TRBJ2-1
CASSQDGGGGSYNEQFF
TGCGCCAGCAGCCAAGATGGGGGCGGGGGGTCCTACAATGAGCAGTTCTTC
>-|TRBV4-2|TRBD2|TRBJ2-7
CASSQEGTSGGSTYEQYF
TGTGCCAGCAGCCAAGAAGGAACTAGCGGGGGCTCGACCTACGAGCAGTACTTC
>-|TRBV30|TRBD1|TRBJ2-7
CAWSQPDRDRKYF
TGTGCCTGGAGTCAACCGGACAGGGACAGGAAGTACTTC
>-|TRBV7-9|TRBD1|TRBJ2-5
CASSSTNTGEETQYF
TGTGCCAGCAGCTCAACTAACACAGGGGAAGAGACCCAGTACTTC
>-|TRBV2|-|TRBJ1-2
CASIALNYGYTF
TGTGCCAGCATAGCCCTTAACTATGGCTACACCTTC
>once|TRBV6-6|TRBD2|TRBJ2-7
CASSNFGREEQYF
TGTGCCAGCAGCAATTTCGGGAGGGAGGAGCAGTACTTC
>-|TRBV9|-|TRBJ2-3
CASSAYGTTSDTQYF
TGTGCCAGCAGCGCCTACGGGACAACATCCGATACGCAGTATTTT
>-|TRBV21-1|-|TRBJ1-2
CASSGRGDGYTF
TGTGCCAGCAGCGGGAGGGGCGATGGCTACACCTTC
>-|TRBV29-1|-|TRBJ1-1
CSVVYGRLNAEAFF
TGCAGCGTTGTATATGGCAGGCTTAACGCTGAAGCTTTCTTT
>-|TRBV7-2|TRBD2|TRBJ2-7
CASSYTSEREQYF
TGTGCCAGCAGCTATACTAGCGAGAGGGAGCAGTACTTC
>-|TRBV9|TRBD1|TRBJ1-1
CASSRTGAEFAEAFF
TGTGCCAGCAGCCGCACAGGGGCGGAATTCGCTGAAGCTTTCTTT
>once|TRBV7-9|TRBD2|TRBJ2-7
CASTPLGLREQYF
TGTGCCAGCACCCCCCTGGGACTACGCGAGCAGTACTTC
>-|TRBV6-4|TRBD2|TRBJ2-3
CASSEEHSTSGGARRVRYF
TGTGCCAGCAGTGAAGAACACTCGACTAGCGGGGGGGCCAGGCGCGTGAGGTATTTT
>-|TRBV7-2|-|TRBJ2-5
CASSSGRQETQYF
TGTGCCAGCAGCTCGGGGAGACAAGAGACCCAGTACTTC
>-|TRBV30|-|TRBJ1-4
CAWSVDTMNEKLFF
TGTGCCTGGAGTGTAGATACTATGAATGAAAAACTGTTTTTT
>-|TRBV28|-|TRBJ1-2
CASRRGGAGDSSGYTF
TGTGCCAGCAGACGGGGAGGGGCAGGGGATTCTAGCGGCTACACCTTC
>-|TRBV28|TRBD1|TRBJ1-2
CASSPTGFRGYTF
TGTGCCAGCAGCCCGACAGGGTTTCGAGGCTACACCTTC
>-|TRBV29-1|TRBD1|TRBJ2-7
CSVGDPRGTYEQYF
TGCAGCGTTGGAGACCCCAGGGGGACCTACGAGCAGTACTTC
>-|TRBV7-2|-|TRBJ2-1
CASSLVIGSGNEQFF
TGTGCCAGCAGCTTAGTGATAGGTAGCGGCAATGAGCAGTTCTTC
>-|TRBV4-2|-|TRBJ1-2
CASSQDLTRDNYGYTF
TGTGCCAGCAGCCAAGATCTCACCAGGGATAACTATGGCTACACCTTC
>-|TRBV5-8|-|TRBJ1-1
CASRLQHRVDTEAFF
TGTGCCAGCAGGCTTCAGCACAGGGTAGACACTGAAGCTTTCTTT
>few|TRBV5-1|-|TRBJ1-2
CASSFAGGNYGYTF
TGCGCCAGCAGCTTTGCGGGGGGCAACTATGGCTACACCTTC